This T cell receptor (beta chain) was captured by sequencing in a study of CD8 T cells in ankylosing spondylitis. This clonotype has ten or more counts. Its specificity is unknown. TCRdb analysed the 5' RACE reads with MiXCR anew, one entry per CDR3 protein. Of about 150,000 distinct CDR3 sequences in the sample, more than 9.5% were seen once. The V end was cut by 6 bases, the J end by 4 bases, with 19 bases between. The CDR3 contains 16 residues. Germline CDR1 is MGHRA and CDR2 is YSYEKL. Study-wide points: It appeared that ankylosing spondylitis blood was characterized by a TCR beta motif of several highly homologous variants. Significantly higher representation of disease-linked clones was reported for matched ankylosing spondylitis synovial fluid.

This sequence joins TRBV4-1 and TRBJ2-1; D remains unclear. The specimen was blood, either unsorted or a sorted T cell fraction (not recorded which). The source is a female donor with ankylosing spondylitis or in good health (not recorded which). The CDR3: CASRQSTGLQYNEQFF. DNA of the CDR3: TGCGCCAGCAGACAGAGTACGGGCCTCCAATACAATGAGCAGTTCTTC.